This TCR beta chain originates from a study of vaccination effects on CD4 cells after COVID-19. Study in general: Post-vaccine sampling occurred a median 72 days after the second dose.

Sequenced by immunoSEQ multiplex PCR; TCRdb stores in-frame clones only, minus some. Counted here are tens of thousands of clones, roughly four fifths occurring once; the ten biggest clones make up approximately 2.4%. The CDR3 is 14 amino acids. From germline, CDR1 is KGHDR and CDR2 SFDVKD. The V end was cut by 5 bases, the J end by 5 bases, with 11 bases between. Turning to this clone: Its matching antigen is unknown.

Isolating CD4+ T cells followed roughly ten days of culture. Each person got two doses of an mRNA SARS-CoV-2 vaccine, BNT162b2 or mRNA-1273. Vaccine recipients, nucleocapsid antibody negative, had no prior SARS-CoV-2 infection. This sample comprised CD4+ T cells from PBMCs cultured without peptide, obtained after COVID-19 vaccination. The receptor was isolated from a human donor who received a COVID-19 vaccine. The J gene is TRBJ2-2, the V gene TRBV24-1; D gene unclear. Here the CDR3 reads CATSVAVRTGELFF. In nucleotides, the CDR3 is TGTGCCACCAGTGTTGCGGTTCGGACCGGGGAGCTGTTTTTT.